This TCR beta chain stems from a study of control samples from healthy donors and cancer patients. In its sample, this clone was seen once. Assay used: immunoSEQ multiplex PCR; TCRdb lists only in-frame clones, some missing. Of 170,000 or so clones listed, around nine tenths are singletons. The V and J ends lost 0 bases and 2 bases respectively, with 14 bases between them. The germline gives CDR1 SGDLS, CDR2 YYNGEE. The CDR3 contains 16 residues. The rearrangement uses TRBV9 and TRBJ1-2; possibly TRBD1 for D (6 bases). The TCR sequence derives from a man aged 25 to 40 in good health. Material: blood. CDR3 nucleotides: TGTGCCAGCAGCGTAGATAGGGGGATGTCGAACTATGGCTACACCTTC. This encodes CASSVDRGMSNYGYTF.